One sample yielded the 7 T cell receptor beta chains listed below, sequenced in a study of monozygotic twins with inflammatory bowel disease. TCRdb reprocessed the 5' RACE reads and reports one entry per CDR3 protein, with no DNA. Across just over 300,000 distinct CDR3 sequences, the top ten clones capture over 5% of the sample. Material: blood. Receptor source: a human donor with ulcerative colitis or Crohn's disease, or a healthy co-twin of an affected twin (not recorded which).

J is TRBJ2-7 and V is TRBV7-9. Germline CDR1 reads SEHNR; CDR2 reads FQNEAQ (reference sequence). The CDR3 length is 15 residues. The CDR3 region is CASSPSGGGTYEQYF.

The chain carries TRBV24-1 and TRBJ2-1; TCRdb's D gene call, TRBD2, goes unchecked for lack of DNA. The CDR3 has 14 residues. The germline gives CDR1 KGHDR, CDR2 SFDVKD. CDR3 sequence: CATSDAIAGGRQFF.

The chain joins TRBV10-2 to TRBJ1-2; no DNA is available, so the TRBD1 call from TCRdb remains unchecked. This CDR3 has 13 amino acids. Germline V CDR1 and CDR2: WSHSY, SAAADI. The chain's CDR3 is CASSRQGAEGYTF.

This chain joins TRBV5-4 and TRBJ1-1. CDR1 SGHNT and CDR2 YYREEE come from the germline V gene (reference sequence). The CDR3 extends over 13 amino acids. The chain's CDR3 is CASSSVVNTEAFF.

This sequence joins TRBV7-2 and TRBJ1-5; TCRdb gives TRBD1 as the D gene, but with no DNA this cannot be confirmed. Germline CDR1 is SGHTA and CDR2 is FQGNSA. The CDR3 loop spans 14 amino acids. CDR3 protein: CASSCRVGNQPQHF.

The V gene is TRBV10-3, the J gene TRBJ2-7; TCRdb names TRBD1, which stays unverified in the absence of DNA. This CDR3 is 11 amino acids long. Looked up from germline, CDR1 is ENHRY and CDR2 is SYGVKD. CDR3 region: CATEGAREQYF.

The chain links TRBV2 to TRBJ2-7. This CDR3 has 12 amino acids. From germline, CDR1 is SNHLY and CDR2 FYNNEI. Here the CDR3 reads CASRDTTYEQYF.